What follows are 2 T cell receptor beta chains derived from one specimen sequenced in a study of blood T cell repertoires in COVID-19. Here immunoSEQ multiplex PCR was the method, and the copy in TCRdb shows in-frame clones only, minus some. The data hold some 45,000 clones, with 80% to 95% observed a single time. Sequenced sample: peripheral blood. These receptors all come from a human donor in a cohort sampled during active COVID-19.

The V and J genes are TRBV5-4 and TRBJ2-7; 11 bases map to TRBD1. V shed 7 bases and J 4 bases; nucleotides not matched to a gene: 7. The CDR3 spans 14 residues. Germline lookup yields CDR1 SGHNT and CDR2 YYREEE (reference sequence). Here the CDR3 DNA reads TGTGCCAGCGGGAAAGGGACAGGGGGATACGAGCAGTACTTC. Translating gives CASGKGTGGYEQYF.

This rearrangement joins TRBV6-2 or TRBV6-3 to TRBJ2-3, with 12 positions matching TRBD2. Trimming took 4 bases from V and 15 from J; bases not matched to a gene: 8. CDR3 length equals 13 residues. Germline assignment: CDR1 MNHEY and CDR2 SVGEGT. CDR3 protein: CASSFQRLAGEYF. CDR3 DNA sequence: TGTGCCAGCAGTTTCCAAAGACTAGCGGGAGAATATTTT.